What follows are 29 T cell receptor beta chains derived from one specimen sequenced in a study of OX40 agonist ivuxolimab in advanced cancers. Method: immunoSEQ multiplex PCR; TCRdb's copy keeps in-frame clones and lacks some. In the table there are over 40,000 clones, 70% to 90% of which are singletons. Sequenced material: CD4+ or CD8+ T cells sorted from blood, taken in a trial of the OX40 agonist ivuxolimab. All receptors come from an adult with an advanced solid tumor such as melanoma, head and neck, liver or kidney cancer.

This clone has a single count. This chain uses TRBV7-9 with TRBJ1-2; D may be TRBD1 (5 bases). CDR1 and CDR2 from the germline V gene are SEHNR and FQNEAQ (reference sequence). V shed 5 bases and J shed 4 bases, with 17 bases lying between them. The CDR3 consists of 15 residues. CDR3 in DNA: TGTGCCAGCAGCCCCTGGGGTGACAGTCCCTATGGCTACACCTTC. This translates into CASSPWGDSPYGYTF.

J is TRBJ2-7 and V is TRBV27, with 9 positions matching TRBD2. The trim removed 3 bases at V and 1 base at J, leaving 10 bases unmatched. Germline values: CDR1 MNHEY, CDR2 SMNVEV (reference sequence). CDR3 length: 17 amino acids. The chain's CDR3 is CASSLDASGAPSYEQYF. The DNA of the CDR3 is TGTGCCAGCAGTTTGGATGCTAGCGGGGCCCCATCCTACGAGCAGTACTTC.

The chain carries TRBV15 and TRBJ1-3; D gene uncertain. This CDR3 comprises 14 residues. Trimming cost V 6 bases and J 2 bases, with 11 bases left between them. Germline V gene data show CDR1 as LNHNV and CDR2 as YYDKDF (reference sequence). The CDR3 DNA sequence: TGTGCCACCAGTTTCGGGGAAACTGGAAACACCATATATTTT. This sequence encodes CATSFGETGNTIYF. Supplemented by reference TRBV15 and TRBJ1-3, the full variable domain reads DAMVIQNPRYQVTQFGKPVTLSCSQTLNHNVMYWYQQKSSQAPKLLFHYYDKDFNNEADTPDNFQSRRPNTSFCFLDIRSPGLGDTAMYLCATSFGETGNTIYFGEGSWLTVV.

The CDR3, as DNA: TGTGCCAGCAGCTTAGTGTTGGTGGGACGGGGCTACACCTTC. Translated: CASSLVLVGRGYTF. The rearrangement uses TRBV13 and TRBJ1-2, with a tentative D call TRBD1 (5 bases). CDR1 and CDR2 (germline): PRHDT, FYEKMQ (reference sequence). CDR3 length equals 14 residues. V lost 1 base to trimming and J lost 8 bases, with 14 bases between them.

CDR3 nucleotide sequence: TGTGCCAGCAGCCCAAGGGACAGGGCCAGAGATACGCAGTATTTT. Its protein product is CASSPRDRARDTQYF. V gene TRBV5-4 combines with J gene TRBJ2-3, with 9 bases that match TRBD1. Germline CDR1 and CDR2: SGHNT and YYREEE (reference sequence). This CDR3 comprises 15 residues. V gave up 4 bases and J gave up 5 bases; unmatched junction bases: 8.

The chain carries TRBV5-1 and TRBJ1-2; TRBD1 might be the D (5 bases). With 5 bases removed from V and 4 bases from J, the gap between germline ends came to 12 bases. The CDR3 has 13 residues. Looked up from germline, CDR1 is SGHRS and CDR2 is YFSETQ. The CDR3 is CASSPVGAYGYTF. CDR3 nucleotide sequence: TGCGCCAGCAGTCCCGTCGGGGCCTATGGCTACACCTTC.

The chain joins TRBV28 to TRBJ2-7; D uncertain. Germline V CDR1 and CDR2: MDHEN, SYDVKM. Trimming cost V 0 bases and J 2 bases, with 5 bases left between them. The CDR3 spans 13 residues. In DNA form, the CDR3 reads TGTGCCAGCAGTTTATGGTCAGCCTACGAGCAGTACTTC. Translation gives CASSLWSAYEQYF.

CDR3 sequence: CASTAVSSYNEQFF. The CDR3 nucleotides are TGTGCCAGCACCGCAGTGAGCTCCTACAATGAGCAGTTCTTC. The chain joins TRBV6-5 to TRBJ2-1; D ambiguous. The germline V and J ends were trimmed by 7 bases and 0 bases, with 10 bases remaining between them. Germline assignment: CDR1 MNHEY and CDR2 SVGAGI. This CDR3 contains 14 residues.

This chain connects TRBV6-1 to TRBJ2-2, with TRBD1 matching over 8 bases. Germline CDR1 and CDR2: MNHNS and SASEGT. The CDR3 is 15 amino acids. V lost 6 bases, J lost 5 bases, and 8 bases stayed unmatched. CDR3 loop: CASRPGQAGTGELFF. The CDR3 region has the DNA TGTGCCAGCAGACCGGGACAGGCCGGAACCGGGGAGCTGTTTTTT.

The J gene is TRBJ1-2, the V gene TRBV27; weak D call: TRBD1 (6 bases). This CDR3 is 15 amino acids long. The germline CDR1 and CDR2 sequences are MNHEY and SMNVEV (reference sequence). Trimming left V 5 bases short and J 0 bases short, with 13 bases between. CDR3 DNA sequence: TGTGCCAGCAGTCCCGAATGGACAGCTAACTATGGCTACACCTTC. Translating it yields CASSPEWTANYGYTF.

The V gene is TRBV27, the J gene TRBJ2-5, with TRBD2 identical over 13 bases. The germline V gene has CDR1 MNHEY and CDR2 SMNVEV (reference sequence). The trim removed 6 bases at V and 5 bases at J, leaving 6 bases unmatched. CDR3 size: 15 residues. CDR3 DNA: TGTGCCAGCAGACTCGGACTAGCGGGAGTGGAGACCCAGTACTTC. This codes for CASRLGLAGVETQYF.

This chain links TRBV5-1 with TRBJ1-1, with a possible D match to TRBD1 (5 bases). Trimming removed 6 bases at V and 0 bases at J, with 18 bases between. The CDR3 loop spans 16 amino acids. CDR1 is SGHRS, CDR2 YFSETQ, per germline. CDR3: CASTTGTAGMNTEAFF. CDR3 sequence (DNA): TGCGCCAGCACGACCGGGACGGCAGGCATGAACACTGAAGCTTTCTTT.

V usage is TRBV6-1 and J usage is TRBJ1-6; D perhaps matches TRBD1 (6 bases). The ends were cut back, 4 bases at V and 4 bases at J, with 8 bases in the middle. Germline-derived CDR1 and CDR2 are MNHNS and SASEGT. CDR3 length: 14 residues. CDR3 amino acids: CASSGTEYNSPLHF. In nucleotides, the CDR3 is TGTGCCAGCAGTGGGACAGAATATAATTCACCCCTCCACTTT.

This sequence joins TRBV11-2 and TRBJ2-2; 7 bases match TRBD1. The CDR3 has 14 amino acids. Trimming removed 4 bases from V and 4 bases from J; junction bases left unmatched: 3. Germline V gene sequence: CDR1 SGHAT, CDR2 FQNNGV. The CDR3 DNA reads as TGTGCCAGCAGCTGGGACAGTTCCACCGGGGAGCTGTTTTTT. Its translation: CASSWDSSTGELFF.

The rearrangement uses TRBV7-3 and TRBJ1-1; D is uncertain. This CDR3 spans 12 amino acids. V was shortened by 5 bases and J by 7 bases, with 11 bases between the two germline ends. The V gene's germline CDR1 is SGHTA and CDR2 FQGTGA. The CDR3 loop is CASSPFGIEAFF. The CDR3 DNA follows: TGTGCCAGCAGCCCCTTCGGGATTGAAGCTTTCTTT. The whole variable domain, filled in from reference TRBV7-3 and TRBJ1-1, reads GAGVSQTPSNKVTEKGKYVELRCDPISGHTALYWYRQSLGQGPEFLIYFQGTGAADDSGLPNDRFFAVRPEGSVSTLKIQRTERGDSAVYLCASSPFGIEAFFGQGTRLTVV.

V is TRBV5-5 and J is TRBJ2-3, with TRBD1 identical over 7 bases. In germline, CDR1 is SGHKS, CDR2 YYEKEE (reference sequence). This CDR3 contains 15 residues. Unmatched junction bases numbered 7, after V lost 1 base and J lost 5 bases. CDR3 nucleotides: TGTGCCAGCAGCTTGACAGGGGCTCGAGGAGATACGCAGTATTTT. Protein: CASSLTGARGDTQYF.

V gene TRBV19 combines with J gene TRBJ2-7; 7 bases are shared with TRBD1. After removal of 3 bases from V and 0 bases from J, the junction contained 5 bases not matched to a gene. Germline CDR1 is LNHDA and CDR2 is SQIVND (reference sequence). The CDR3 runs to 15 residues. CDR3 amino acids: CASSIDGQDSYEQYF. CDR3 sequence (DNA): TGTGCCAGTAGTATCGACGGACAGGACTCCTACGAGCAGTACTTC.

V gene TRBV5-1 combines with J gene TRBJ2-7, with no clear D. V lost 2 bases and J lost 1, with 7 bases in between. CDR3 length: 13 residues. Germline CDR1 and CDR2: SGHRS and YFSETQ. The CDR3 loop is CASSLALSYEQYF. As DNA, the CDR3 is TGCGCCAGCAGCTTAGCCTTATCCTACGAGCAGTACTTC.

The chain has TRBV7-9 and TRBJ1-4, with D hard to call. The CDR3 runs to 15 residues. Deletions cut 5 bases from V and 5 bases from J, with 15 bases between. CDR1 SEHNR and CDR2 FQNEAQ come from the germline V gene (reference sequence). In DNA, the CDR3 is TGTGCCAGCAGCCGCAGAATCCCCCAGAATGAAAAACTGTTTTTT. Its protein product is CASSRRIPQNEKLFF.

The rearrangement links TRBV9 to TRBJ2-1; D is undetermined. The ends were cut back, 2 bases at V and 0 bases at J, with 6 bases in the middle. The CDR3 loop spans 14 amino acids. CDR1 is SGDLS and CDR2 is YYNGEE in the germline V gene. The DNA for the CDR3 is TGTGCCAGCAGCGTCGCGCCCTCCTACAATGAGCAGTTCTTC. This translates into CASSVAPSYNEQFF.

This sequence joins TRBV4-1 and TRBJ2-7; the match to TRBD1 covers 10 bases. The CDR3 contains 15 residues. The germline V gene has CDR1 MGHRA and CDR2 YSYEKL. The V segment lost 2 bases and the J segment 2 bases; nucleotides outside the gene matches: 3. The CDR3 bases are TGCGCCAGCAGCCAACCGGGACAGGGGACCTACGAGCAGTACTTC. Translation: CASSQPGQGTYEQYF.

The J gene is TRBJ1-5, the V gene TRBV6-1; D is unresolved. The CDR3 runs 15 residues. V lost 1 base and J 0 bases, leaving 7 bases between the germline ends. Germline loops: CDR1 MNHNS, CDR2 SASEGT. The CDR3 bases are TGTGCCAGCAGTGAAGTGGGGATTAGCAATCAGCCCCAGCATTTT. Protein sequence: CASSEVGISNQPQHF.

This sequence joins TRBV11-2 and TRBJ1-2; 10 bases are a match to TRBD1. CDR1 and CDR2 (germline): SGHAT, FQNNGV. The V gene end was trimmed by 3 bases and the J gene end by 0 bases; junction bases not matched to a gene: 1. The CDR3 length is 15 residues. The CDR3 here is CASSLGTGANYGYTF. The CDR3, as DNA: TGTGCCAGCAGCTTGGGGACAGGGGCTAACTATGGCTACACCTTC.

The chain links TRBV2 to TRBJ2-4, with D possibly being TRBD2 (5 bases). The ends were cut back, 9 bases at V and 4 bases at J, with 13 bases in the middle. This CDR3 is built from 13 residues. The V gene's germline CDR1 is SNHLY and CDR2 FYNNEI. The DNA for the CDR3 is TGTGCCAGTACTACCCGGGAAAAAAACATTCAGTACTTC. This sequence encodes CASTTREKNIQYF.

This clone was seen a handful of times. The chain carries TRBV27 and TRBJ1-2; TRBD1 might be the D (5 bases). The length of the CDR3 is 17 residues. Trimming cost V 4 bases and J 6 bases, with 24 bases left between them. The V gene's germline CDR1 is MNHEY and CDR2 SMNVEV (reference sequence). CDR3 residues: CASSSTPGRQTFDGYTF. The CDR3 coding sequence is TGTGCCAGCAGTTCAACCCCGGGACGCCAAACCTTTGATGGCTACACCTTC.

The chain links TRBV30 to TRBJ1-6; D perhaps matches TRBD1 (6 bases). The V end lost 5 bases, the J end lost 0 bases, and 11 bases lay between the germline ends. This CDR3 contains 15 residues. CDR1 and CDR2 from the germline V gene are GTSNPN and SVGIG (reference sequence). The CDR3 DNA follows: TGTGCCTGGTCAGGGGAGAGCTCCTATAATTCACCCCTCCACTTT. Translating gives CAWSGESSYNSPLHF.

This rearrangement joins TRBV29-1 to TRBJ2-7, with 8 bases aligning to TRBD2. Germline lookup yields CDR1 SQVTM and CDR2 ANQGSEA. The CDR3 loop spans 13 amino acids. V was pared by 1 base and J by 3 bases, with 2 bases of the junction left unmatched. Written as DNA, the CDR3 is TGCAGCGTTGAAGGGGCGGGAGGCTACGAGCAGTACTTC. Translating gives CSVEGAGGYEQYF.

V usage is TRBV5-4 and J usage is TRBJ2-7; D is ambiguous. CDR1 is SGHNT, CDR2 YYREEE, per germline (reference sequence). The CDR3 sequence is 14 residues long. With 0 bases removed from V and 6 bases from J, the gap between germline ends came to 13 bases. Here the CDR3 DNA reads TGTGCCAGCAGCTTGGGGCTGGACGGGCGCGAGCAGTACTTC. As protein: CASSLGLDGREQYF.

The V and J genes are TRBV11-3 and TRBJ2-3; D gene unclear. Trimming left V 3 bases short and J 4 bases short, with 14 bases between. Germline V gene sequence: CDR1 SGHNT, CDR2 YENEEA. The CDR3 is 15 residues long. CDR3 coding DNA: TGTGCCAGCAGCTTGTTTAGGCGTCCCGCAGATACGCAGTATTTT. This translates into CASSLFRRPADTQYF.